This T cell receptor (beta chain) was found in a study of shared clonotypes between healthy human individuals. Here immunoSEQ multiplex PCR was the method, and the copy in TCRdb shows in-frame clones only, minus some. Of 800,000 to 1,200,000 clones listed, about 84% are singletons. The germline V gene has CDR1 LGHNA and CDR2 YNFKEQ. The ends were cut back, 0 bases at V and 7 bases at J, with 10 bases in the middle. The CDR3 length is 15 residues. The chain recombines TRBV4-2 with TRBJ1-6; TRBD1 is a possible D gene (6 bases). What was sequenced was memory CD4+ T cells from PBMCs. Subset specified: CD45RA-negative fraction. This TCR was recovered from a man between 18 and 29 years old in good health. Some clones in this sample may be carry-over from other donors' samples. The CDR3 nucleotides are TGTGCCAGCAGCCAAGAAGGGGGGGTCAATTCACCCCTCCACTTT. This translates into CASSQEGGVNSPLHF.